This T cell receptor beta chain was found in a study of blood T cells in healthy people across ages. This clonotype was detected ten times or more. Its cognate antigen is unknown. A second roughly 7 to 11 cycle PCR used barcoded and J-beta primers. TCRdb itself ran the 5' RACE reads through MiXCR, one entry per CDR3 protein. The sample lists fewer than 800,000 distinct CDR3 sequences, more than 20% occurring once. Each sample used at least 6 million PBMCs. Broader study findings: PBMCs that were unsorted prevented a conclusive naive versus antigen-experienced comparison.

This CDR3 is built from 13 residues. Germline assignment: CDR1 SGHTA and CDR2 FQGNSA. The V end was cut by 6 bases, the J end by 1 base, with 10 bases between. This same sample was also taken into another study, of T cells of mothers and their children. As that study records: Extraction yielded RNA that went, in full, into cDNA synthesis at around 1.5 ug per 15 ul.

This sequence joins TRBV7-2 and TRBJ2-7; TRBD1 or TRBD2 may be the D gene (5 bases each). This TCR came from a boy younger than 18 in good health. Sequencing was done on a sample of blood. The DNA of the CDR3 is TGTGCCAGCAGTCTCAGGGAGTCCTACGAGCAGTACTTC. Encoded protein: CASSLRESYEQYF. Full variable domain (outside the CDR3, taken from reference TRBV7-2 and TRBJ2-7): GAGVSQSPSNKVTEKGKDVELRCDPISGHTALYWYRQSLGQGLEFLIYFQGNSAPDKSGLPSDRFSAERTGGSVSTLTIQRTQQEDSAVYLCASSLRESYEQYFGPGTRLTVT.